What follows are 11 T cell receptor beta chains derived from one specimen sequenced in a study of tumor and adjacent non-tumor tissue in lung cancer. This sample's RNA came from whole unsorted tissue. The normal lung tissue was taken more than 3 cm from the tumor edge. TCRbeta libraries were built with three rounds of nested PCR, modified from ARM-PCR. Each CDR3 protein is one row after TCRdb ran MiXCR on the multiplex PCR reads. The table records approximately 68,000 distinct CDR3 sequences, about 77% of them present only once. The specimen was distant non-tumor lung tissue. The receptors originated from a man aged 60 to 75 with non-small cell lung cancer.

In regard to this clonotype: An end of the junction does not agree with germline; a read error may underlie this. The genes are TRBV20-1 and TRBJ2-7; D not resolved. The CDR3 consists of 12 residues. CDR1 DFQATT and CDR2 SNEGSKA come from the germline V gene (reference sequence). The CDR3 DNA reads as TGCAGTGCTAGCGGAGCCTCTTACGAGGAGTACTTC. Encoded protein: CSASGASYEEYF.

The chain combines TRBV29-1 with TRBJ2-4, with no clear D. Trimming shortened V by 6 bases and J by 9 bases, and 18 bases separated the two germline ends. Germline V gives CDR1 SQVTM, CDR2 ANQGSEA. The CDR3 totals 13 residues. In DNA form, the CDR3 reads TGCAGCGTCCCTAGGTGGGATTCGAGCATTCAGTACTTC. Translated, it gives CSVPRWDSSIQYF.

A note on this clonotype: One base away lies a much larger clone, so this may be a sequencing read error. V and J are TRBV30 and TRBJ1-4, with D possibly being TRBD1 (5 bases). The CDR3 is 15 amino acids. V was pared by 2 bases and J by 7 bases, with 17 bases between. The V gene's germline CDR1 is GTSNPN and CDR2 SVGIG (reference sequence). CDR3 nucleotides: TGTGCCTGGAGTAAAGGGACCCATACGACTGAAAAACTGTTTTTT. This sequence encodes CAWSKGTHTTEKLFF.

This clonotype was counted at least ten times. The chain joins TRBV29-1 to TRBJ2-3, with 12 bases matching TRBD2. V was pared by 5 bases and J by 5 bases, with 11 bases of the junction left unmatched. The CDR3 contains 16 residues. CDR1 and CDR2 (germline): SQVTM, ANQGSEA. For the CDR3, the DNA is TGCAGCGTTATAAAAGGACTAGCGGGACCGGTAGATACGCAGTATTTT. Residues: CSVIKGLAGPVDTQYF.

The gene calls are TRBV4-2 and TRBJ2-3; a possible D gene is TRBD2 (5 bases). Trimming took 7 bases from V and 1 from J, leaving 18 bases between them. The CDR3 covers 16 residues. Germline values: CDR1 LGHNA, CDR2 YNFKEQ. CDR3 amino acids: CASNHGGTSGTDTQYF. CDR3 in DNA: TGTGCCAGCAACCATGGAGGCACTAGTGGCACAGATACGCAGTATTTT.

This clonotype was picked up many times. V and J are TRBV6-6 and TRBJ1-2; 7 bases match TRBD1. V was pared by 6 bases and J by 6 bases, with 4 bases of the junction left unmatched. The CDR3 has 12 residues. Germline V CDR1 and CDR2: MNHNY, SVGAGI (reference sequence). The CDR3, as DNA: TGTGCCAGCAGCCCAACAGGGGATGGCTACACCTTC. Translating gives CASSPTGDGYTF.

The CDR3 reads CASSPHRQIGETQYF. CDR3 nucleotide sequence: TGTGCCAGCAGTCCCCACCGACAGATAGGAGAGACCCAGTACTTC. This chain connects TRBV27 to TRBJ2-5; D may be TRBD1 (5 bases). The CDR3 consists of 15 residues. The ends were cut back, 5 bases at V and 4 bases at J, with 17 bases in the middle. Germline CDR1 is MNHEY and CDR2 is SMNVEV (reference sequence).

Concerning this clonotype itself: Compared with germline, one end of the junction differs, possibly owing to a read error. This chain links TRBV7-9 with TRBJ2-3; D call uncertain. CDR1 is SEHNR and CDR2 is FQNEAQ in the germline V gene (reference sequence). This CDR3 spans 12 amino acids. For the CDR3, the DNA is TGTACCAGCAGCTTGGGAACAGATACGCAGTATTTT. Residues: CTSSLGTDTQYF.

This clonotype came up a few times. This could be a read error, since a much larger clone is one nucleotide away. The V gene is TRBV5-6, the J gene TRBJ2-1, with 8 bases that match TRBD1. The CDR3 covers 14 residues. Germline V CDR1 and CDR2: SGHDT, YYEEEE. The CDR3 protein is CASRGDRNYDEQFF. The CDR3 bases are TGTGCCAGCCGAGGGGACAGGAACTACGATGAGCAGTTCTTC. Supplemented by reference TRBV5-6 and TRBJ2-1, the full variable domain reads DAGVTQSPTHLIKTRGQQVTLRCSPKSGHDTVSWYQQALGQGPQFIFQYYEEEERQRGNFPDRFSGHQFPNYSSELNVNALLLGDSALYLCASRGDRNYDEQFFGPGTRLTVL.

For this clonotype: A read error may produce the germline difference seen at one junction end. The V gene is TRBV4-1, the J gene TRBJ2-5; 10 bases map to TRBD2. In germline, CDR1 is MGHRA, CDR2 YSYEKL. This CDR3 contains 17 residues. CDR3 sequence (DNA): TGCGCCAGCAGCCGAGTAACTAGCGGGATTAGGCAAGAGACCCAATACTTC. Translated, it gives CASSRVTSGIRQETQYF.

This clonotype turned up a few times. This chain connects TRBV2 to TRBJ1-5, with 7 bases lining up with TRBD1. CDR3 length: 14 residues. The V and J ends lost 3 bases and 6 bases, in that order; junction bases with no gene match: 5. In germline, CDR1 is SNHLY, CDR2 FYNNEI. CDR3 bases: TGTGCCAGCAGTGAGGGCAGGGGGTTTCAGCCCCAGCATTTT. Its protein is CASSEGRGFQPQHF.